This is a list of T cell receptor beta chains from one sample in a study of beta chain features in type 1 diabetes. Assay: immunoSEQ multiplex PCR; the TCRdb copy retains only in-frame clones and omits some. The sample lists about 270,000 clones; roughly an eighth were seen once. The sequenced material came from naive CD4+ T cells from blood. These receptors all stem from a woman aged 40 to 50 in good health. The conserved cysteine and the conserved F or W are not part of the CDR3 here.

V	J	CDR3
TRBV2	TRBJ1-6	ASKGAAWALH
TRBV7-9	TRBJ1-1	ASSLEIRKRNTEAF
TRBV19	TRBJ1-2	ASSNTGDSGYT
TRBV18	TRBJ1-1	ASSPRQGAGIEAF
TRBV4-1	TRBJ1-1	ASSQVGRGGYTEAF
TRBV9	TRBJ1-2	ASSARGQANYGYT
TRBV14	TRBJ2-7	ASSRQAGEQY
TRBV7-9	TRBJ2-7	ASSIQGGGYEQY
TRBV29-1	TRBJ1-3	SVGGQGYGNTIY
TRBV11-2	TRBJ1-6	ASSPNRGESSPLH
TRBV18	TRBJ2-3	ASSTQSLWDTQY
TRBV10-3	TRBJ2-2	AISVGGKTGELF
TRBV9	TRBJ2-2	ASSVTSGAGELF
TRBV6-5	TRBJ2-5	ASSPTTGGSETQY
TRBV2	TRBJ2-1	ARGQGAGEQF
TRBV2	TRBJ2-2	ASSRTRNTGELF
TRBV9	TRBJ2-5	ASSVGGETQY
TRBV10-3	TRBJ1-3	AIRGDRNGNTIY
TRBV29-1	TRBJ1-2	SIGTAYGYT
TRBV5-4	TRBJ2-5	ASSFAGRQETQY
TRBV29-1	TRBJ2-5	SEPVGGGQETQY
TRBV12-5	TRBJ2-3	ASGRGLAGTTDTQY